This entry features one T cell receptor (beta chain) sequence. The target of this receptor is not known. No qualities accompany the bases; no much larger clone lies one base away. The treatment or condition label here, explained by the study, means: roughly 18 received Ad26.COV2.S at low or high dose, single or two shots; 5 received placebo; per-sample allocation not given. For vaccine and placebo recipients, repertoires were sequenced using samples collected on day 63 after the first injection. Cohort 1b enrolled roughly 25 adults aged 18-55 years at a single site in Boston, USA, between 29 July and 7 August 2020. Ad26.COV2.S was a replication-incompetent adenovirus type 26 vector that expressed a prefusion-stabilized SARS-CoV-2 spike protein derived from the original Wuhan strain. The data belong to a study of Ad26.COV2.S vaccination and SARS-CoV-2 variants (dated by TCRdb to the early 2020s). In terms of the full investigation: Vaccine-arm donors were drawn from COV1001, a multicentre, randomized, double-blind, placebo-controlled phase I-IIa trial of Ad26.COV2.S in healthy adults. Participants in the trial were split at random into five groups of five each, receiving low-dose or high-dose Ad26.COV2.S once or twice, or else placebo on both occasions. The specificity and breadth of SARS-CoV-2-reactive T cell receptors after Ad26.COV2.S vaccination were assessed by TCRbeta repertoire sequencing. The TCR-sequenced set comprised roughly 30 samples: approximately 19 Ad26.COV2.S vaccine recipients, 5 placebo recipients and 8 SARS-CoV-2 convalescent individuals. Ad26.COV2.S was given intramuscularly at 5x10^10 or 1x10^11 viral particles, as a single shot or as two shots 56 days apart. Investigators did not know the trial group allocation while performing experiments and assessing outcomes. Study-wide conclusions, independent of this receptor: Comparable non-spike TCR breadth was observed between vaccine and placebo recipients, consistent with only spike being contained in the vaccine. The authors noted that total T cell responses may have been underestimated by the TCR breadth and depth analyses. Substantial breadth of spike-specific CD8+ and CD4+ T cell responses was reported after vaccination. Ad26.COV2.S recipients had higher spike-specific TCR breadth than placebo recipients (P = 0.0014). The study was not powered for comparison of responses between vaccine doses or regimens.

TCRbeta CDR3 regions were sequenced with the immunoSEQ Assay. After extraction, genomic DNA underwent amplification by bias-controlled multiplex PCR, followed by high-throughput sequencing. As for the original processing: To quantify the absolute abundance of every unique TCRbeta CDR3 region, sequences were collapsed and filtered. T cell fraction was estimated by normalizing TCRbeta template counts to usable DNA, which was measured by amplifying reference genes present in all nucleated cells. Repertoire TCRs were annotated as SARS-CoV-2-specific by exact matching of V gene, CDR3 amino acid sequence and J gene to a known reactive TCR set. The reference SARS-CoV-2 TCR set came from MIRA and was filtered for enrichment in COVID-19-positive ImmuneCODE repertoires, removing public or cross-reactive TCRs. Using the MIRA antigens, annotated TCRs were further analysed by specific ORF or by position within an ORF. Depth was the summed frequency of annotated unique rearrangements, while breadth was defined as annotated unique rearrangements over total unique productive rearrangements. Two-sided Wilcoxon rank-sum tests were applied when comparing TCR breadth between groups. TCRdb carries this immuneACCESS record with in-frame sequences only. Its versions omit some clonotypes, under half of them owing to an unresolved V gene in the studies checked, with the rest unexplained. Clonal size and the V and J genes are those of that table, whereas D and trimming came from the DNA. The sample includes about 350,000 clones, with about 89% observed a single time. Roughly 5% of the sample is in the top ten clones.

The CDR3 spans 15 residues, from the cysteine through the phenylalanine. Kept here is only the CDR3 DNA, which spans 45 bases and is read in frame from base 1. Germline trimming: 6 bases from V, 4 bases from J; junction bases outside gene matches: 9. The CDR1 and CDR2 encoded by the germline V gene (reference sequence) are LGHDT and YNNKEL. The sequence joins TRBV3-1 (or the pseudogene TRBV3-2) to TRBJ2-3; the central 8 bases match TRBD2. Sequences were derived from peripheral blood, sampled in a trial of Ad26.COV2.S vaccine versus placebo. This clonotype originated in a person between 18 and 65 years old who received the Ad26.COV2.S COVID-19 vaccine or a placebo. At the DNA level, the sequence is TGTGCCAGCAGACCACTAGCGGAGGAGCCAGATACGCAGTATTTT. Its protein reads: CASRPLAEEPDTQYF.